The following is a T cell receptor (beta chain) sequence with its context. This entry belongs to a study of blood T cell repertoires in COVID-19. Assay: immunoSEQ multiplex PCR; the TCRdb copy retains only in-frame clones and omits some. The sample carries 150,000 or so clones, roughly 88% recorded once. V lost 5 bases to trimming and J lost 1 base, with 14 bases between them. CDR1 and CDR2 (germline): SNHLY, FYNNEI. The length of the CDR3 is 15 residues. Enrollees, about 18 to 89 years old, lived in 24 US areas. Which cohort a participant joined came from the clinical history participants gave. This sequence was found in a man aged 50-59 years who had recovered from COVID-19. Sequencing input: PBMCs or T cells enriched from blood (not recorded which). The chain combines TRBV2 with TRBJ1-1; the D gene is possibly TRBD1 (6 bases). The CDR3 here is CASSLQGQENTEAFF. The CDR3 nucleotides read TGTGCCAGCAGTCTACAGGGACAAGAGAACACTGAAGCTTTCTTT.